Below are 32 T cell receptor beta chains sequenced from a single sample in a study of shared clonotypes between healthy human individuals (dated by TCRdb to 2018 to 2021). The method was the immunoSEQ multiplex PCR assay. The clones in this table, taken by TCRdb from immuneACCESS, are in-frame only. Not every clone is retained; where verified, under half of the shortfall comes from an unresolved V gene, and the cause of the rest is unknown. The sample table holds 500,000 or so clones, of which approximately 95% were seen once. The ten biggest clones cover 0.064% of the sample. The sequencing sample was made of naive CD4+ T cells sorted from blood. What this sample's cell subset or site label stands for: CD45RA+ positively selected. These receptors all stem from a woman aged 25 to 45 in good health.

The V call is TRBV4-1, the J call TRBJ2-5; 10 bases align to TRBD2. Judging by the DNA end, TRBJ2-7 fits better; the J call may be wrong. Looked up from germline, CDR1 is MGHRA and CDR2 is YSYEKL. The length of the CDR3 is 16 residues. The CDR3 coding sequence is TGCGCCAGCAGCCAACTAGCGGGAGTGGGGTCCTACGAGCAGTACTTC. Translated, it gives CASSQLAGVGSYEQYF.

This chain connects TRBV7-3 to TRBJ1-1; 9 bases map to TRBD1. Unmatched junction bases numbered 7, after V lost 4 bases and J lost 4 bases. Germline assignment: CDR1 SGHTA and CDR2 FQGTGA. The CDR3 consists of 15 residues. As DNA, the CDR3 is TGTGCCAGCAGCTCCGCACAGGGGGCTGGCACTGAAGCTTTCTTT. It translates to CASSSAQGAGTEAFF.

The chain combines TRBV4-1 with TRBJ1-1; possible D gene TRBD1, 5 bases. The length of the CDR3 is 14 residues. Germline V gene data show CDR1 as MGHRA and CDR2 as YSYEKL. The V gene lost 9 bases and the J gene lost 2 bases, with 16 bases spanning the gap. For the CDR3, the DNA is TGCGCCAGTAAAAAACAGGTTAGAAACACTGAAGCTTTCTTT. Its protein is CASKKQVRNTEAFF.

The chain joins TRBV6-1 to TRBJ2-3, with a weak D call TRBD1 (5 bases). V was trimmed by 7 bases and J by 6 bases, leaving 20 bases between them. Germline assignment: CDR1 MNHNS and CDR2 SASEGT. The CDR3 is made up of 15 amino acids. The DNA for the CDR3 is TGTGCCAGCAAAGCCAGGACATCAGTTTCGGATACGCAGTATTTT. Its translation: CASKARTSVSDTQYF.

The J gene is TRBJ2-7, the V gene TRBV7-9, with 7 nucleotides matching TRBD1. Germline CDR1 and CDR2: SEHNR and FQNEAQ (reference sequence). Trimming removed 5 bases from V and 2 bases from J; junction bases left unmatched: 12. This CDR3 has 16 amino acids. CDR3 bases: TGTGCCAGCAGCCACAAAACCGGGACAGTCCCCTACGAGCAGTACTTC. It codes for CASSHKTGTVPYEQYF.

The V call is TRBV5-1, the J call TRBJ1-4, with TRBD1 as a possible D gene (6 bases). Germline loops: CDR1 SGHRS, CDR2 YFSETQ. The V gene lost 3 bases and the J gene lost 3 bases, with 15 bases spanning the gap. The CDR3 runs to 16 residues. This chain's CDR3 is CASSYGQQRPNEKLFF. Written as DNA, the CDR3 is TGCGCCAGCAGCTATGGACAGCAACGACCTAATGAAAAACTGTTTTTT.

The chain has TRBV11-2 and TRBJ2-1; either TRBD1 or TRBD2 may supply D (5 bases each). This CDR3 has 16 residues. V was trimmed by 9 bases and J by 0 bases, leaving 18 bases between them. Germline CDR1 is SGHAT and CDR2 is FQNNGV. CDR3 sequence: CASELGVISSYNEQFF. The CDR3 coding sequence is TGTGCCAGTGAACTAGGGGTAATTAGCTCCTACAATGAGCAGTTCTTC.

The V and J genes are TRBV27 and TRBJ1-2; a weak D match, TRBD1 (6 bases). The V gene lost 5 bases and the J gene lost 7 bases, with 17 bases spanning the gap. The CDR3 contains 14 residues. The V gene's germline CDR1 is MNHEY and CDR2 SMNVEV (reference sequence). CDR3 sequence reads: CASSQQGLGGGYTF. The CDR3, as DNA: TGTGCCAGCAGTCAACAGGGTTTGGGGGGTGGCTACACCTTC.

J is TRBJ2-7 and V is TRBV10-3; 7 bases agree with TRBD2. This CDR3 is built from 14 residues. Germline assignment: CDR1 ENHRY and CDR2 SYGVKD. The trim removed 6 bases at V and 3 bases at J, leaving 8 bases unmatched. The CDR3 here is CAIRDSGGSYEQYF. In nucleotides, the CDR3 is TGTGCCATCAGGGACTCCGGCGGGAGCTACGAGCAGTACTTC.

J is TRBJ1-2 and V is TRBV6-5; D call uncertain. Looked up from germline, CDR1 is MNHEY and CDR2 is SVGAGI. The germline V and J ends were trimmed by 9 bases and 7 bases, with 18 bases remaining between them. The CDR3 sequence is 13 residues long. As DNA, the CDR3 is TGTGCCAGTTGGCAGTCGACGGCAAGTGGCTACACCTTC. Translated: CASWQSTASGYTF.

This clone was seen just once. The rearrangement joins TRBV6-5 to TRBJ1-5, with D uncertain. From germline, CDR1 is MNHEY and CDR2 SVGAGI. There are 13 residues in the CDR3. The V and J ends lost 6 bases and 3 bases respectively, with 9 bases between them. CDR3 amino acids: CASSSVLNQPQHF. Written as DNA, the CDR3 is TGTGCCAGCAGCTCGGTTCTCAATCAGCCCCAGCATTTT.

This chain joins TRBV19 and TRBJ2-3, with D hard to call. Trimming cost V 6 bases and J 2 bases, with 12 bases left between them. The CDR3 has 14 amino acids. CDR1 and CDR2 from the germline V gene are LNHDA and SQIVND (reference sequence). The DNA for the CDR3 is TGTGCCAGTAGGAGAGGAGCAAACACAGATACGCAGTATTTT. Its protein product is CASRRGANTDTQYF.

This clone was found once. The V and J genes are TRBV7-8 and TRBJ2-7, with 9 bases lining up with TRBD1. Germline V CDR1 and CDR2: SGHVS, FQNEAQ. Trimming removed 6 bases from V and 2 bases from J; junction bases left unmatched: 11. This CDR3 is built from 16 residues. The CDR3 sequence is CASSSNRDRATYEQYF. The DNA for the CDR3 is TGTGCCAGCAGTTCTAACCGGGACAGGGCAACCTACGAGCAGTACTTC.

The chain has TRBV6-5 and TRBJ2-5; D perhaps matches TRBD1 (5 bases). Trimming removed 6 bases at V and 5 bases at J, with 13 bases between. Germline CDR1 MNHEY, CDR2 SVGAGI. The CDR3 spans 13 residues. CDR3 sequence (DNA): TGTGCCAGCAGGAGACAGCCCGTGGAGACCCAGTACTTC. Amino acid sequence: CASRRQPVETQYF.

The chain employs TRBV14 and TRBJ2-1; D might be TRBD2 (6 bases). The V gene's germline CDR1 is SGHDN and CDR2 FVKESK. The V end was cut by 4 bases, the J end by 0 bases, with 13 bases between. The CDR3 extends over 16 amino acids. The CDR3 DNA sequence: TGTGCCAGCAGCCCTCGGACTACGAGCTCCTACAATGAGCAGTTCTTC. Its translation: CASSPRTTSSYNEQFF.

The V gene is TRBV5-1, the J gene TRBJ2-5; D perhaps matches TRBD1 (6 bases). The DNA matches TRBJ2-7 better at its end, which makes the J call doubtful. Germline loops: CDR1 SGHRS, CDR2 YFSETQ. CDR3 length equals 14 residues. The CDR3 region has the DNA TGCGCCAGCAGCTTGGGCCAGGGGAAGAACGAGCAGTACTTC. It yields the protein CASSLGQGKNEQYF.

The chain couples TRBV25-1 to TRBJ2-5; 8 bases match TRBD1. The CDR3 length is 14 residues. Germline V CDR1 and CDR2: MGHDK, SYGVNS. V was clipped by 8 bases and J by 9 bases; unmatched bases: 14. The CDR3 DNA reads TGTGCCAGCTCCCAGACAGGGGCCCGCCTGGCCCAGTACTTC. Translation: CASSQTGARLAQYF.

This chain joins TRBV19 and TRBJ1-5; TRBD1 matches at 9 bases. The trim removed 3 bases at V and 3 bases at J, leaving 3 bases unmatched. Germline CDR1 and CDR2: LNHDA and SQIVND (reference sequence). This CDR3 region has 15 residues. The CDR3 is CASSMGTGINQPQHF. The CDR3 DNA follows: TGTGCCAGTAGTATGGGGACAGGGATCAATCAGCCCCAGCATTTT.

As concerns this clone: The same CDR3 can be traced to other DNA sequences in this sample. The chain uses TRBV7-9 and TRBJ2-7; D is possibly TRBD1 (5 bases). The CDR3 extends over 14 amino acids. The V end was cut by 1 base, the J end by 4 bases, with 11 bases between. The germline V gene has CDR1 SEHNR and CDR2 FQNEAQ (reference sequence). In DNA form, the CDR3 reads TGTGCCAGCAGCTTAGAGGGCGACAGTTACGAGCAGTACTTC. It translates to CASSLEGDSYEQYF.

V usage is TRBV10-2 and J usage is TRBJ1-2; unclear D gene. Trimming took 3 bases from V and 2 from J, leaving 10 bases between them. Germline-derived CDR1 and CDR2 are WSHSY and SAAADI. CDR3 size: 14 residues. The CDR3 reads CASSDLAGNYGYTF. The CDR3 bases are TGCGCCAGCAGTGATTTGGCCGGGAACTATGGCTACACCTTC.

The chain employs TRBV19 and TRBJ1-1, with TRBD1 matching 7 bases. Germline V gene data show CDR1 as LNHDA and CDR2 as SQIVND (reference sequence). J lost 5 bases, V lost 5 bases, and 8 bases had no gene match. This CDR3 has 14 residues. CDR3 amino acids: CASSAEQGRTEAFF. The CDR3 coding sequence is TGTGCCAGTAGTGCCGAACAGGGGAGAACTGAAGCTTTCTTT. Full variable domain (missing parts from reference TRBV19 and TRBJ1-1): DGGITQSPKYLFRKEGQNVTLSCEQNLNHDAMYWYRQDPGQGLRLIYYSQIVNDFQKGDIAEGYSVSREKKESFPLTVTSAQKNPTAFYLCASSAEQGRTEAFFGQGTRLTVV.

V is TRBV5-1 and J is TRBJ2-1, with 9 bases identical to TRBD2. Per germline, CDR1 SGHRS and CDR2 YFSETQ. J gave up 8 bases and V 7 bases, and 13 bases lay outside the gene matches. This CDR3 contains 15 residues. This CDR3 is CASGGGREGLDEQFF. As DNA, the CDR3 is TGCGCCAGCGGAGGCGGGCGGGAGGGCCTCGATGAGCAGTTCTTC.

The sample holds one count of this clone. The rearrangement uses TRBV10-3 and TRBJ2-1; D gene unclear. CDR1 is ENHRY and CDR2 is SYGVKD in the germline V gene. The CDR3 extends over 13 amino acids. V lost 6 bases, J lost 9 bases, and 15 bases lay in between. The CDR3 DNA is TGTGCCATCAGAACCCTAGTAGTCGGTGAGCAGTTCTTC. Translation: CAIRTLVVGEQFF.

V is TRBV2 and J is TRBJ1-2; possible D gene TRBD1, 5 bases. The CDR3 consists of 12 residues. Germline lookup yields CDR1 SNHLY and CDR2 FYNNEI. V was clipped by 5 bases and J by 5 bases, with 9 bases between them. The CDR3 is CASSQDRYGYTF. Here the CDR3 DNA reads TGTGCCAGCAGTCAAGACAGATATGGCTACACCTTC.

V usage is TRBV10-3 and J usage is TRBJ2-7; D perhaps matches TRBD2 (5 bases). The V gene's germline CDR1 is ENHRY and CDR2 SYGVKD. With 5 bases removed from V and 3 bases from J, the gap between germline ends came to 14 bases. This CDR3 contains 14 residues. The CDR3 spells CAISHPRGNYEQYF. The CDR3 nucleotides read TGTGCCATCAGTCACCCCCGGGGTAACTACGAGCAGTACTTC.

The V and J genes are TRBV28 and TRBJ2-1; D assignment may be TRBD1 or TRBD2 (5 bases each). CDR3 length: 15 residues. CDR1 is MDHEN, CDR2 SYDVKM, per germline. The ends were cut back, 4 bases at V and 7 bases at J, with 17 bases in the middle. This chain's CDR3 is CASSSPGPRINEQFF. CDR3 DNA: TGTGCCAGCAGTTCGCCGGGACCCAGAATTAATGAGCAGTTCTTC.

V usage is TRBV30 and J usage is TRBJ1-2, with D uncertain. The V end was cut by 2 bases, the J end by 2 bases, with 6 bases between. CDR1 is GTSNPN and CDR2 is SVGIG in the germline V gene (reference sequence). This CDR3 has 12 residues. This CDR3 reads CAWSSVNYGYTF. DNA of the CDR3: TGTGCCTGGAGTTCGGTAAACTATGGCTACACCTTC.

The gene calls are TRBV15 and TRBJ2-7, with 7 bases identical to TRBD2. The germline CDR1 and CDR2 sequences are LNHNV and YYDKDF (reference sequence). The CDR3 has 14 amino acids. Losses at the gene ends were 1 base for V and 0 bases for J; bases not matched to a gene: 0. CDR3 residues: CATSRGGGSYEQYF. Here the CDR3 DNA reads TGTGCCACCAGCAGAGGGGGGGGCTCCTACGAGCAGTACTTC.

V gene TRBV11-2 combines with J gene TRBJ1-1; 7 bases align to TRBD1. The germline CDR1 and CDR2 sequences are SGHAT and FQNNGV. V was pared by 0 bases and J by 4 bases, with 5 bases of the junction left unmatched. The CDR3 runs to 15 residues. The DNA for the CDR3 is TGTGCCAGCAGCTTAGATCAGACAGGGACCACTGAAGCTTTCTTT. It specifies CASSLDQTGTTEAFF.

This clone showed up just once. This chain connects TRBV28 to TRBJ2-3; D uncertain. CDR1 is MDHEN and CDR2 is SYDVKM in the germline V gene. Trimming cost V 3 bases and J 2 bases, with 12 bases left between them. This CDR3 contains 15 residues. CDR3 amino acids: CASSFRRIYTDTQYF. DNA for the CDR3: TGTGCCAGCAGTTTCCGGCGGATTTACACAGATACGCAGTATTTT.

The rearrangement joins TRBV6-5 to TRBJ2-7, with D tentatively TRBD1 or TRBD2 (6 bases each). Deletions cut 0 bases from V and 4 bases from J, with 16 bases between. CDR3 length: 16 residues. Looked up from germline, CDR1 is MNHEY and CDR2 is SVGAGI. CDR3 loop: CASSYSRSGGSYEQYF. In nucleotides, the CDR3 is TGTGCCAGCAGTTACTCGAGATCCGGGGGCTCGTACGAGCAGTACTTC.

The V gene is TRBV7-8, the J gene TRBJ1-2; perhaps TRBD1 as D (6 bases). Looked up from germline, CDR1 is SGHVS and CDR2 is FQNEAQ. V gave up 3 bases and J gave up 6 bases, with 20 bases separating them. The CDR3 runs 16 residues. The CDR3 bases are TGTGCCAGCAGCTTGACCCCCGGAGGGGGGGCACATGGCTACACCTTC. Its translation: CASSLTPGGGAHGYTF.